The T cell receptor (beta chain) under discussion was sequenced for a study of OX40 agonist ivuxolimab in advanced cancers. Whole-study context: Patients assigned to dose escalation were diagnosed with hepatocellular carcinoma, melanoma, renal cell or head and neck cancer.

With baseline, cycle 4 day 1, and cycle 7 day 1 as timepoints, blood was sampled. The repertoire was sequenced with immunoSEQ multiplex PCR; TCRdb's copy has only in-frame clones and lacks some. The sample lists fewer than 95,000 clones; 75% to 90% were seen once. Germline V gives CDR1 SGHRS, CDR2 YFSETQ. The CDR3 contains 16 residues. V dropped 0 bases and J dropped 0 bases, with 10 bases sitting between them. The origin of this receptor is an adult with an advanced solid tumor such as melanoma, head and neck, liver or kidney cancer. V usage is TRBV5-1 and J usage is TRBJ1-3; no reliable D call. The sample here was CD4+ or CD8+ T cells sorted from blood, taken in a trial of the OX40 agonist ivuxolimab. The DNA of the CDR3 is TGCGCCAGCAGCTTGGATGGATTCGACTCTGGAAACACCATATATTTT. It translates to CASSLDGFDSGNTIYF.